This paragraph covers one TCR beta chain sequence. This sample is part of a study of cytomegalovirus exposure and HLA in healthy donors. In the PCR, 60 Vbeta and 13 Jbeta primers were used. Assay: immunoSEQ multiplex PCR; the TCRdb copy retains only in-frame clones and omits some. The data show 150,000 to 200,000 clones, with approximately 72% seen just once and 2% to 3% held by the top ten. The J segment lost 1 base and the V segment lost 4 bases, leaving 1 base of the junction unmatched. There are 14 residues in the CDR3. Germline V gene sequence: CDR1 MNHEY, CDR2 SVGAGI. The rearrangement links TRBV6-5 to TRBJ1-1; 9 nucleotides agree with TRBD1. This receptor was taken from a human donor in good health. The source material was PBMCs. The DNA for the CDR3 is TGTGCCAGCAGTTTACAGGGGGCGAACACTGAAGCTTTCTTT. Protein sequence: CASSLQGANTEAFF.